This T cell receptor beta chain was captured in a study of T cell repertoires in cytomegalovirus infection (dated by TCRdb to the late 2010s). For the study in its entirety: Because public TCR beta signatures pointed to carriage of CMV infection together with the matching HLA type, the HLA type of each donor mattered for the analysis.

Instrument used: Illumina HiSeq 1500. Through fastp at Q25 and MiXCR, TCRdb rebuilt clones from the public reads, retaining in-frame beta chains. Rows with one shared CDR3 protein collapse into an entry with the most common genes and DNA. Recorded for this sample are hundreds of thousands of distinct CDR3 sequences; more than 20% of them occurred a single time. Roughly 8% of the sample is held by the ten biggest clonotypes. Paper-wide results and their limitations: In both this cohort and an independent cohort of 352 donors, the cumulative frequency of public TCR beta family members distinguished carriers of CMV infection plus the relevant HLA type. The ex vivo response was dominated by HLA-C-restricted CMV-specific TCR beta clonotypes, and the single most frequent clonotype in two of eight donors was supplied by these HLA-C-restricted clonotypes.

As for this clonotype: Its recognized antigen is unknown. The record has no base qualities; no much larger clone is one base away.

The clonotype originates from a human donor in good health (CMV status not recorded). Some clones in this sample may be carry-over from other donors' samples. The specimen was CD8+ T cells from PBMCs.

The DNA sequence is as follows: TGTGCCAGCAGGTTGATAGCGGGGGCCTACAATGAGCAGTTCTTC. This yields the protein CASRLIAGAYNEQFF. This receptor chain uses TRBV28 and TRBJ2-1, with 9 junctional bases fitting TRBD2. V ends up 6 bases short and J 2 bases short, with an unmatched junction base count of 5. Counted from cysteine to phenylalanine, this CDR3 has 15 amino acids. Just CDR3 DNA is preserved here, 45 bases in frame from base 1. CDR1 and CDR2 are read off the germline V gene as MDHEN and SYDVKM.